This is a list of T cell receptor beta chains from one sample in a study of blood T cell repertoires in COVID-19. Assay: immunoSEQ multiplex PCR; the TCRdb copy retains only in-frame clones and omits some. The sample carries about 140,000 clones, approximately 88% recorded once. The sequenced material came from peripheral blood. Source of these receptors: a man aged 55 to 70 with active or convalescent COVID-19. The CDR3 runs from the conserved cysteine through the conserved F or W. Each record gives: clone size, D gene, J gene, V gene, CDR3 protein, CDR3 DNA. A D gene is named only where the DNA matches it firmly. The size entry is marked missing in some rows and otherwise reads once, few, many or a size class.

. | TRBD1 | TRBJ1-2 | TRBV27 | CASSPWTGNYGYTF | TGTGCCAGCAGTCCGTGGACAGGGAACTATGGCTACACCTTC
. | TRBD1 | TRBJ2-1 | TRBV3-1/TRBV3-2 | CASSQGTWTGRREQFF | TGTGCCAGCAGCCAAGGGACTTGGACAGGGAGACGTGAGCAGTTCTTC
. | TRBD2 | TRBJ2-1 | TRBV29-1 | CSAWGGSYNEQFF | TGCAGCGCCTGGGGGGGCTCCTACAATGAGCAGTTCTTC
once | TRBD2 | TRBJ2-1 | TRBV29-1 | CSAERGGNEQFF | TGCAGCGCCGAGCGGGGAGGAAATGAGCAGTTCTTC
. | TRBD2 | TRBJ2-4 | TRBV6-2/TRBV6-3 | CASSSLSGSSGAKNIQYF | TGTGCCAGCAGTTCTTTGTCTGGGTCTAGCGGAGCCAAAAACATTCAGTACTTC
. | TRBD1 | TRBJ1-1 | TRBV19 | CASSSPSGQGVRTEAFF | TGTGCCAGTAGTTCCCCGTCCGGACAGGGGGTGAGGACTGAAGCTTTCTTT
. | TRBD1 | TRBJ2-7 | TRBV3-1/TRBV3-2 | CASSPGTGAGEQYF | TGTGCCAGCAGCCCCGGGACAGGGGCTGGCGAGCAGTACTTC
. | TRBD1 | TRBJ2-7 | TRBV5-8 | CASSTTGAKPYEQYF | TGTGCCAGCAGCACCACAGGGGCGAAACCCTACGAGCAGTACTTC
. | TRBD1 | TRBJ1-2 | TRBV18 | CASSPLGTGGSSNYGYTF | TGTGCCAGCTCACCACTGGGGACAGGGGGCTCTTCTAACTATGGCTACACCTTC
. | . | TRBJ1-1 | TRBV5-4 | CASSFTGYGTEAFF | TGTGCCAGCAGCTTTACAGGGTATGGGACTGAAGCTTTCTTT
. | . | TRBJ1-5 | TRBV6-5 | CASSRYRDSNQPQHF | TGTGCCAGCAGCCGATACAGGGATAGCAATCAGCCCCAGCATTTT
. | TRBD1 | TRBJ1-4 | TRBV6-5 | CASIRDRTNEKLFF | TGTGCCAGCATTCGGGACAGAACTAATGAAAAACTGTTTTTT
. | . | TRBJ2-7 | TRBV29-1 | CSVAGRNYEQYF | TGCAGCGTCGCAGGGCGGAACTACGAGCAGTACTTC
. | . | TRBJ1-3 | TRBV6-6 | CASSYGSSGNTIYF | TGTGCCAGCAGTTACGGGAGCTCTGGAAACACCATATATTTT
. | . | TRBJ1-2 | TRBV29-1 | CSSRGGYGYTF | TGCAGTTCGAGGGGGGGCTATGGCTACACCTTC
. | TRBD2 | TRBJ2-7 | TRBV30 | CASNQIAGGPYEQYF | TGTGCCTCGAATCAGATAGCGGGAGGGCCCTACGAGCAGTACTTC
. | TRBD2 | TRBJ2-4 | TRBV19 | CASSIDAGVGKNIQYF | TGTGCCAGTAGTATAGACGCGGGAGTGGGCAAAAACATTCAGTACTTC
. | . | TRBJ2-7 | TRBV28 | CASSLLSGTYYEQYF | TGTGCCAGCAGTTTACTATCCGGGACATACTACGAGCAGTACTTC
. | TRBD1 | TRBJ2-2 | TRBV5-4 | CASSPHPPDRDTGELFF | TGTGCCAGCAGTCCGCACCCTCCGGACAGGGACACCGGGGAGCTGTTTTTT
. | . | TRBJ2-6 | TRBV28 | CASTPGDSSGANVLTF | TGTGCCAGTACCCCAGGGGATAGCTCTGGGGCCAACGTCCTGACTTTC
. | TRBD1 | TRBJ2-5 | TRBV24-1 | CATSEGTGTLETQYF | TGTGCCACCAGTGAAGGGACAGGGACTCTGGAGACCCAGTACTTC
few | TRBD2 | TRBJ2-1 | TRBV19 | CASGLAGEVEQFF | TGTGCCAGTGGGCTAGCGGGAGAAGTTGAGCAGTTCTTC